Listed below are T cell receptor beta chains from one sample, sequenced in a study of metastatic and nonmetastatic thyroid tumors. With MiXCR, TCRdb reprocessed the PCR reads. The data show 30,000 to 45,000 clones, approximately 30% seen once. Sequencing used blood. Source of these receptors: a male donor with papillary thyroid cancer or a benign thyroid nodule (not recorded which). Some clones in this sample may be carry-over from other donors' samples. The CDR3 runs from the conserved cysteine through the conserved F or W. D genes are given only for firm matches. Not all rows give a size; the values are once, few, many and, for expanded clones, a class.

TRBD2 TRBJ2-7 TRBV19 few CASSLASSGPYEQYF TGTGCCAGTAGTCTGGCGTCTAGCGGTCCCTACGAGCAGTACTTC
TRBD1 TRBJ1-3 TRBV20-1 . CSARDRDREVGNTIYF TGCAGTGCTAGAGATAGGGACAGGGAGGTTGGAAACACCATATATTTT
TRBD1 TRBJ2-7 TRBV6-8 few CASNLPGQFFTNHYEQYF TGTGCCAGCAACCTCCCGGGACAGTTTTTCACGAATCACTACGAGCAGTACTTC
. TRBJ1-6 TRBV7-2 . CASSWGRQNSPLHF TGTGCCAGCAGCTGGGGACGGCAGAATTCACCCCTCCACTTT
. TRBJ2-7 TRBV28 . CASSSSGAVLPYEQYF TGTGCCAGCAGCTCCTCTGGCGCGGTCCTCCCATACGAGCAGTACTTC
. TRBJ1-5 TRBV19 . CASSTYLNQPQHF TGTGCCAGTAGTACCTACCTAAATCAGCCCCAGCATTTT
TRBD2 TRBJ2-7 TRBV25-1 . CASSEREGLAGVVSYEQYF TGTGCCAGCAGTGAACGAGAGGGCCTAGCGGGAGTGGTCTCCTACGAGCAGTACTTC
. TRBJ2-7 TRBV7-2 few CASRDNEGYEQYF TGTGCCAGCCGGGACAACGAAGGTTACGAGCAGTACTTC
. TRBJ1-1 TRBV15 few CATSVGGGRNTEAFF TGTGCCACCAGCGTAGGCGGGGGGCGGAACACTGAAGCTTTCTTT
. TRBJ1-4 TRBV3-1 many CASSRPSRGAGEKLFF TGTGCCAGCAGCCGACCCTCCCGTGGGGCGGGTGAAAAACTGTTTTTT
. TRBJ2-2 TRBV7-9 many CASRQNRGGAGELFF TGTGCCAGCAGGCAAAACAGGGGAGGGGCCGGGGAGCTGTTTTTT
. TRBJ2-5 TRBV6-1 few CASSAVEGQETQYF TGTGCCAGCAGTGCGGTTGAGGGGCAAGAGACCCAGTACTTC
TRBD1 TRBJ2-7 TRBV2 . CASTGDSSYEQYF TGTGCCAGCACTGGGGACAGCTCCTACGAGCAGTACTTC
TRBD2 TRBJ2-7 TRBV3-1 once CASSQPGTSVNHEQYF TGTGCCAGCAGCCAACCAGGGACTAGCGTGAACCACGAGCAGTACTTC